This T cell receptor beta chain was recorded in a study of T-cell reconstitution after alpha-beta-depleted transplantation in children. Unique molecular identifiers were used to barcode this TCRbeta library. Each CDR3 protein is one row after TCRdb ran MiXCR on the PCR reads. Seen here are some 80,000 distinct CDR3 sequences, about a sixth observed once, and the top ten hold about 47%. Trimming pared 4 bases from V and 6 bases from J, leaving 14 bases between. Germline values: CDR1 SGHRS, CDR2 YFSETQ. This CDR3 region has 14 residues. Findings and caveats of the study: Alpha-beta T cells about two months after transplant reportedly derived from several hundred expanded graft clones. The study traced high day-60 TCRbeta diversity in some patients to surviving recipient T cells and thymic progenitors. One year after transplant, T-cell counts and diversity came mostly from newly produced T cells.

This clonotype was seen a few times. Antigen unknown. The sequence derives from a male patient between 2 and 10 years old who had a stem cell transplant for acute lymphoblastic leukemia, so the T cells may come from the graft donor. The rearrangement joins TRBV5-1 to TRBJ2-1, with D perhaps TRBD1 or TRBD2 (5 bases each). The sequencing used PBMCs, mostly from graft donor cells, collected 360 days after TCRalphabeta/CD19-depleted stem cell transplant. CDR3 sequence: CASSNRGSPNEQFF. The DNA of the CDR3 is TGCGCCAGCAGCAACCGGGGCAGTCCCAATGAGCAGTTCTTC.